The 12 T cell receptor beta chains presented below share a single source sample, sequenced in a study of blood T cell repertoires in COVID-19. Libraries were prepared by immunoSEQ multiplex PCR; TCRdb keeps only in-frame clonotypes and omits some of them. The sample lists 250,000 to 300,000 clones; around nine tenths were seen once. The sequenced material came from peripheral blood. Every receptor here comes from a woman aged 25 to 39 with COVID-19, enrolled during active disease.

The chain links TRBV30 to TRBJ1-3; D gene ambiguous. This CDR3 comprises 13 residues. Trimming removed 4 bases at V and 0 bases at J, with 7 bases between. Germline values: CDR1 GTSNPN, CDR2 SVGIG (reference sequence). The CDR3 sequence is CAWTVSSGNTIYF. The DNA of the CDR3 is TGTGCCTGGACCGTGAGCTCTGGAAACACCATATATTTT.

The rearrangement uses TRBV15 and TRBJ2-1; 7 nucleotides agree with TRBD2. The CDR3 covers 15 residues. V shed 7 bases, J shed 2 bases, and the junction held 8 bases outside the gene matches. Per the germline V gene, CDR1 is LNHNV and CDR2 is YYDKDF (reference sequence). CDR3 DNA: TGTGCCACCAAGGAGCGGGGCAGCACCTACAATGAGCAGTTCTTC. This codes for CATKERGSTYNEQFF.

This chain links TRBV1 with TRBJ2-3; TRBD1, as called in the table, went unchecked against the DNA. TRBV1 is classified as a pseudogene. CDR3 length: 18 residues. CDR3 sequence reads: CTSSQEVGAEASTDTQYF. DNA of the CDR3: TGCACCAGCAGCCAAGAAGTGGGGGCGGAAGCTAGCACAGATACGCAGTATTTT.

The chain joins TRBV30 to TRBJ2-1; unclear D gene. The germline V gene encodes CDR1 GTSNPN and CDR2 SVGIG (reference sequence). Trimming stripped 2 bases from V and 8 bases from J, with 10 bases between. CDR3 length: 12 amino acids. CDR3 loop: CAWSRRVDEQFF. Written as DNA, the CDR3 is TGTGCCTGGAGTCGCCGGGTGGATGAGCAGTTCTTC.

V and J are TRBV4-1 and TRBJ2-2; 10 nucleotides match TRBD2. In germline, CDR1 is MGHRA, CDR2 YSYEKL. Trimming at V came to 0 bases and at J to 8 bases, leaving 6 bases not matched to a gene. This CDR3 is built from 16 residues. Written as DNA, the CDR3 is TGCGCCAGCAGCCAAGAAGGTGGACTAGCGGCAGGGGAGCTGTTTTTT. This encodes CASSQEGGLAAGELFF.

A word on this clone: One junction end does not reproduce the germline sequence, and a read error may be involved. This sequence joins TRBV7-2 and TRBJ2-2, with 12 bases aligning to TRBD2. From germline, CDR1 is SGHTA and CDR2 FQGNSA. This CDR3 spans 15 amino acids. DNA of the CDR3: TGTGCCAGCAGCCTAGCGGGAGGGCGGTCCGGGGAGCTGTTTTTT. As protein: CASSLAGGRSGELFF. Using reference TRBV7-2 and TRBJ2-2 for the parts outside the CDR3, the full variable domain is GAGVSQSPSNKVTEKGKDVELRCDPISGHTALYWYRQSLGQGLEFLIYFQGNSAPDKSGLPSDRFSAERTGGSVSTLTIQRTQQEDSAVYLCASSLAGGRSGELFFGEGSRLTVL.

About this clone itself: In the same sample, other DNA sequences code for this CDR3. This chain uses TRBV28 with TRBJ1-1, with D perhaps TRBD1 (5 bases). Germline V gene sequence: CDR1 MDHEN, CDR2 SYDVKM. The length of the CDR3 is 13 residues. The V end was cut by 6 bases, the J end by 1 base, with 9 bases between. The CDR3 region is CASSLTGNTEAFF. The CDR3 DNA is TGTGCCAGCAGCCTTACAGGGAACACTGAAGCTTTCTTT.

The chain joins TRBV18 to TRBJ1-1; 8 bases map to TRBD1. Germline CDR1 is KGHSH and CDR2 is LQKENI. The J segment lost 0 bases and the V segment lost 6 bases, leaving 3 bases of the junction unmatched. The CDR3 runs to 14 residues. DNA of the CDR3: TGTGCCAGCTCCTTGGACAGGGTGAACACTGAAGCTTTCTTT. It encodes CASSLDRVNTEAFF.

The chain recombines TRBV28 with TRBJ2-3; 11 bases are shared with TRBD2. There are 18 residues in the CDR3. The germline V gene encodes CDR1 MDHEN and CDR2 SYDVKM. V lost 5 bases, J lost 2 bases, and 12 bases stayed unmatched. In DNA, the CDR3 is TGTGCCAGCAGTCCTAGTTTTGGGACTAGCGGTTTCACAGATACGCAGTATTTT. This translates into CASSPSFGTSGFTDTQYF.

The gene calls are TRBV7-9 and TRBJ1-1, with TRBD1 as a possible D gene (6 bases). V shed 5 bases and J shed 4 bases, with 17 bases lying between them. The germline CDR1 and CDR2 sequences are SEHNR and FQNEAQ (reference sequence). The CDR3 is made up of 15 amino acids. For the CDR3, the DNA is TGTGCCAGCAGCCCCCTCACAGGGCCGAGCACTGAAGCTTTCTTT. This sequence encodes CASSPLTGPSTEAFF.

The rearrangement joins TRBV10-3 to TRBJ1-1; D is unclear. Germline assignment: CDR1 ENHRY and CDR2 SYGVKD. The CDR3 runs 17 residues. V lost 2 bases, J lost 4 bases, and 20 bases lay in between. The CDR3 here is CAISEVRPGSLATEAFF. The CDR3 nucleotides are TGTGCCATCAGTGAGGTTCGCCCCGGGAGCCTAGCCACTGAAGCTTTCTTT.

The chain has TRBV7-9 and TRBJ2-1; TRBD2 aligns across 7 bases. Germline trimming cut 3 bases from V and 4 bases from J; bases unmatched to any gene: 3. Germline V lookup: CDR1 SEHNR, CDR2 FQNEAQ (reference sequence). There are 14 residues in the CDR3. Here the CDR3 DNA reads TGTGCCAGCAGCTTGTCTAGCGGATACAATGAGCAGTTCTTC. Amino acids: CASSLSSGYNEQFF.